This T cell receptor (beta chain) derives from a study of shared clonotypes between healthy human individuals. The assay used deep level. Measured with immunoSEQ multiplex PCR; TCRdb has only the in-frame clones, and not every one. The sample includes about 1 million clones, about 74% of them seen just once. Among the donors, all were Caucasian adults who lived in Nashville, Tennessee. Memory CD4+ cells were the fraction left after CD45RA+ naive selection. Overall study results and limits: Relative to clonotypes present in all four donors, those not shared had lower generation probabilities.

With respect to this clone: No antigen is known for it. This specimen includes other DNA sequences encoding the same CDR3.

Sequenced material: memory CD4+ T cells sorted from blood. Subset described: CD45RA-negative fraction. The origin of this receptor is a young man in good health.

CDR3 bases: TGTGCCAGCAGTCCAGGACAGGGGAACGGCTACACCTTC. Protein: CASSPGQGNGYTF. This chain links TRBV2 with TRBJ1-2; 9 nucleotides line up with TRBD1. This CDR3 has 13 residues. Germline V gene sequence: CDR1 SNHLY, CDR2 FYNNEI. With 5 bases clipped from V and 8 bases from J, the junction kept 6 bases outside the gene matches.